The source of this TCR beta chain is a study of T cell responses to AZD1222 COVID-19 vaccine. Findings and caveats of the study: The donor group comprised mostly white British people and more females; the analysis possibly underestimated clonal diversity. The number of AZD1222 recipients seropositive at baseline was only six.

Second doses were pooled across both intervals (about 4 or about 12 weeks). The length of the CDR3 is 13 residues. V gave up 6 bases and J gave up 2 bases, with 10 bases separating them. Germline loops: CDR1 KGHSH, CDR2 LQKENI. Worth noting for this clone: Its specificity is unknown. Other DNA variants within this sample encode the same CDR3.

Assay: immunoSEQ multiplex PCR; the TCRdb copy retains only in-frame clones and omits some. The data show 100,000 to 120,000 clones, around 90% seen once. This TCR derives from an adult who received the AZD1222 COVID-19 vaccine. This material consisted of peripheral blood, taken 28 days after the second AZD1222 dose. The chain carries TRBV18 and TRBJ1-2; no firm D call. The CDR3 DNA follows: TGTGCCAGCTCGCCGGACTCGAACTATGGCTACACCTTC. Amino acids: CASSPDSNYGYTF.